Listed below are T cell receptor beta chains from one sample, sequenced in a study of T cell responses to AZD1222 COVID-19 vaccine. Method: immunoSEQ multiplex PCR; TCRdb's copy keeps in-frame clones and lacks some. The sample holds under 150,000 clones; roughly 88% are singletons and the top ten take approximately 1.6%. The input for sequencing was peripheral blood, taken 28 days after the second AZD1222 dose. The source of these receptors is an adult who received the AZD1222 COVID-19 vaccine. Both conserved end residues are part of each CDR3. A D gene is named only where the DNA matches it firmly. A row's size may be missing; if present it is once, few, many or a size class.

>.|.|TRBV28|TRBJ1-1
TGTGCCAGCAGTCTGGGTTACAAGGGGTTCACTGAAGCTTTCTTT
CASSLGYKGFTEAFF
>.|.|TRBV2|TRBJ1-4
TGTGCCAGCAGTATGACGGCCTTTAATGAAAAACTGTTTTTT
CASSMTAFNEKLFF
>once|TRBD1|TRBV28|TRBJ1-2
TGTGCCAGCAGTAGGGACAGGGGGCAAGATGGCTACACCTTC
CASSRDRGQDGYTF
>.|.|TRBV2|TRBJ1-1
TGTGCCAGCAGTGAAGTGGCAGCGAACACTGAAGCTTTCTTT
CASSEVAANTEAFF
>.|TRBD1|TRBV29-1|TRBJ1-4
TGCAGCGTTGGGCAGGGGGGGATTGCGGAACTGTTTTTT
CSVGQGGIAELFF
>.|.|TRBV5-1|TRBJ2-3
TGCGCCAGCAGCTTGAGCCACCGCACAGATACGCAGTATTTT
CASSLSHRTDTQYF
>.|TRBD2|TRBV6-2/TRBV6-3|TRBJ2-3
TGTGCCAGCAGTTACTTCGGGAGGGGAGGAGATACGCAGTATTTT
CASSYFGRGGDTQYF
>.|.|TRBV19|TRBJ2-4
TGTGCCAGTAGTATCCGACTTACAGGGTTAGCCAAAAACATTCAGTACTTC
CASSIRLTGLAKNIQYF
>.|.|TRBV10-1|TRBJ2-3
TGCGCCAGCAGTGAGGGAGTACAGGTCCCAGATACGCAGTATTTT
CASSEGVQVPDTQYF
>.|.|TRBV5-4|TRBJ1-1
TGTGCCAGCAGCTTGCAGTCGGTGACGAACACTGAAGCTTTCTTT
CASSLQSVTNTEAFF
>.|.|TRBV7-2|TRBJ2-7
TGTGCCAGCAGCTTAGCGGGGGGCTACGAGCAGTACTTC
CASSLAGGYEQYF
>.|.|TRBV19|TRBJ1-3
TGTGCCAGTAGTATAGTTGGACTCCGGAGAAACACCATATATTTT
CASSIVGLRRNTIYF
>.|.|TRBV18|TRBJ1-4
TGTGCCAGCTCACCGGCCGGGAGGGCGACTAATGAAAAACTGTTTTTT
CASSPAGRATNEKLFF
>.|TRBD1|TRBV5-1|TRBJ2-2
TGCGCCAGCAGCGGCGGGACAGGGGTGAACACCGGGGAGCTGTTTTTT
CASSGGTGVNTGELFF
>.|.|TRBV18|TRBJ1-1
TGTGCCAGCTCACCGCGCCCGGAAATTAACACTGAAGCTTTCTTT
CASSPRPEINTEAFF
>once|TRBD2|TRBV4-2|TRBJ2-3
TGTGCCAGCAGCCAAGTCCGGGGGGAGGCAGATACGCAGTATTTT
CASSQVRGEADTQYF
>.|TRBD1|TRBV11-3|TRBJ1-2
TGTGCCAGCAGCTACAGGGGAGGGGATGGCTACACCTTC
CASSYRGGDGYTF
>.|.|TRBV5-6|TRBJ2-6
TGTGCCAGCAGCCCGGGGACCGACCGGTTTGGGGCCAACGTCCTGACTTTC
CASSPGTDRFGANVLTF
>.|.|TRBV9|TRBJ1-2
TGTGCCAGCAGCGGTATAACGGGAGCTTATGGCTACACCTTC
CASSGITGAYGYTF
>.|TRBD1|TRBV5-4|TRBJ2-7
TGTGCCAGCAGCCGGGGACAGGGCTACGAGCAGTACTTC
CASSRGQGYEQYF
>.|.|TRBV11-2|TRBJ2-3
TGTGCCAGCAGCTTATCCTTCGGAGGGGGAGATACGCAGTATTTT
CASSLSFGGGDTQYF
>.|.|TRBV21-1|TRBJ1-3
TGTGCCAGCAGACCGGACAGGGAAAGAGGAAACACCATATATTTT
CASRPDRERGNTIYF
>.|.|TRBV18|TRBJ1-2
TGTGCCAGCTCACCACAGGGATACTATGGCTACACCTTC
CASSPQGYYGYTF
>.|.|TRBV27|TRBJ1-4
TGTGCCAGCAGCAACTTCGGGACTAGTAATGAAAAACTGTTTTTT
CASSNFGTSNEKLFF
>.|.|TRBV29-1|TRBJ2-3
TGCAGCGGTGAGGGACCAGATACGCAGTATTTT
CSGEGPDTQYF
>.|.|TRBV6-2/TRBV6-3|TRBJ1-1
TGTGCCAGCAGTTCTTCCAGGGGGAACACTGAAGCTTTCTTT
CASSSSRGNTEAFF
>.|.|TRBV5-1|TRBJ2-7
TGCGCCAGCAGCTTGGGGGGGCCGCGCGACGAGCAGTACTTC
CASSLGGPRDEQYF
>.|.|TRBV14|TRBJ2-4
TGTGCCAGCAGCCAGGTCTCCCAGGGAATCAAAAACATTCAGTACTTC
CASSQVSQGIKNIQYF
>.|TRBD1|TRBV10-2|TRBJ1-1
TGCGCCAGCAGGAACCAGGGACAGCAGAACACTGAAGCTTTCTTT
CASRNQGQQNTEAFF
>.|.|TRBV10-1|TRBJ1-1
TGCGCCAGCTCACCTGGATTCGGGGGACGGTGGGGCACTGAAGCTTTCTTT
CASSPGFGGRWGTEAFF
>.|.|TRBV19|TRBJ2-2
TGTGCCAGTAGTCGGTCAACACAGGGTCCCGGGGAGCTGTTTTTT
CASSRSTQGPGELFF
>.|.|TRBV9|TRBJ2-3
TGTGCCAGCAGCGGGGGGACAGATACGCAGTATTTT
CASSGGTDTQYF
>.|.|TRBV3-1/TRBV3-2|TRBJ2-1
TGTGCCAGCAGCCAAGATCCGCCTAGCAAGCAGTTCTTC
CASSQDPPSKQFF
>.|TRBD1|TRBV4-1|TRBJ1-5
TGCGCCAGCAGCCAGGGAGACAGGGATCAGCCCCAGCATTTT
CASSQGDRDQPQHF
>.|TRBD1|TRBV4-1|TRBJ1-4
TGCGCCAGCAGCCAAGGACAGGGTACAACTAATGAAAAACTGTTTTTT
CASSQGQGTTNEKLFF
>.|TRBD1|TRBV7-8|TRBJ1-5
TGTGCCAGCAGCTCATATCCGGGACAGGGGGCGGATCAGCCCCAGCATTTT
CASSSYPGQGADQPQHF
>once|.|TRBV6-2/TRBV6-3|TRBJ1-5
TGTGCCAGCAGTTACTCAACGGACATTTCGGGGCCCAATCAGCCCCAGCATTTT
CASSYSTDISGPNQPQHF
>.|.|TRBV20-1|TRBJ1-1
TGCAGTCCTACTGACCATCCGGGGGGGAACACTGAAGCTTTCTTT
CSPTDHPGGNTEAFF
>.|.|TRBV6-5|TRBJ2-5
TGTGCCAGCAGTTACTCGGACAGCCAGTACCAAGAGACCCAGTACTTC
CASSYSDSQYQETQYF
>.|.|TRBV5-1|TRBJ1-2
TGCGCCAGCACCTCCTCAGGGATCAATGGCTACACCTTC
CASTSSGINGYTF
>.|TRBD1|TRBV19|TRBJ1-6
TGTGCCAGTAGAACGACAGGGGAAGGATCACCCCTCCACTTT
CASRTTGEGSPLHF
>.|.|TRBV4-1|TRBJ1-4
TGCGCCAGCAGCCGTATGACCCGGGAGGAAAAACTGTTTTTT
CASSRMTREEKLFF
>.|TRBD1|TRBV7-3|TRBJ2-3
TGTGCCAGCAGCGCGACAGGGGCAGATACGCAGTATTTT
CASSATGADTQYF
>.|.|TRBV7-9|TRBJ1-4
TGTGCCAGCAGCTTAGTCGGGCTTGAAAAACTGTTTTTT
CASSLVGLEKLFF
>once|.|TRBV24-1|TRBJ1-1
TGTGCCAGTCGTGGGGGCGCGAACACTGAAGCTTTCTTT
CASRGGANTEAFF
>.|.|TRBV24-1|TRBJ2-3
TGTGCCACCAGTGGGTTGCAACCCACAGATACGCAGTATTTT
CATSGLQPTDTQYF
>.|TRBD2|TRBV14|TRBJ2-5
TGTGCCAGCAGCCCCTGGACTAGCCCCGAGACCCAGTACTTC
CASSPWTSPETQYF
>few|TRBD2|TRBV6-4|TRBJ2-3
TGTGCCAGCAGTGCTAGCGGGAGCACAGATACGCAGTATTTT
CASSASGSTDTQYF
>.|.|TRBV4-3|TRBJ2-6
TGCGCCAGCAGCCACGTGAGGGCCCCCGGGGCCAACGTCCTGACTTTC
CASSHVRAPGANVLTF
>.|.|TRBV3-1/TRBV3-2|TRBJ2-3
TGTGCCAGCAGCCAAGATCTAGCCCCCACAGATACGCAGTATTTT
CASSQDLAPTDTQYF
>.|.|TRBV29-1|TRBJ2-3
TGCAGCGTGGGATACGGCGCAGATACGCAGTATTTT
CSVGYGADTQYF